Sequencing of this T cell receptor (beta chain) was carried out in a study of PD-1 blockade in classical Hodgkin lymphoma. The V gene lost 5 bases and the J gene lost 3 bases, with 11 bases spanning the gap. Germline V gene data show CDR1 as MDHEN and CDR2 as SYDVKM. This CDR3 has 14 amino acids. The method was immunoSEQ multiplex PCR; TCRdb's version includes in-frame clones alone and lacks a portion of them. The sample has 25,000 to 30,000 clones, around 79% seen once. Documented time point: cycle 4 day 1 (C4D1), after 5 to 7 weeks of nivolumab. There was relapse after autologous stem cell transplantation in every patient, and there was variation in brentuximab vedotin exposure.

This chain uses TRBV28 with TRBJ2-1; D possibly matches TRBD1 or TRBD2 (6 bases each). Here the sequenced sample was peripheral blood mononuclear cells (PBMCs), taken before the fourth cycle of nivolumab. The sequence came from a human donor with classical Hodgkin lymphoma. CDR3 in amino acids: CASSLGGRYNEQFF. As DNA, the CDR3 is TGTGCCAGCAGTCTGGGGGGCCGCTACAATGAGCAGTTCTTC.